This TCR beta chain was obtained from a study of identical twins. J lost 1 base, V lost 3 bases, and 3 bases had no gene match. The CDR3 spans 15 residues. Germline V CDR1 and CDR2: SGHKS, YYEKEE (reference sequence). Study results and caveats: Conclusions came from cross-sectional statistical analysis, not from following the same donors.

With regard to this clonotype: The antigen is undetermined.

Template switching added a universal primer site; cDNA carried unique molecular identifiers. TCRdb analysed the 5' RACE reads with MiXCR anew, one entry per CDR3 protein. This table holds approximately 600,000 distinct CDR3 sequences, about 7.6% found once. The same specimen was also included in a second study, on yellow fever vaccine responses in identical twins.

Sequenced sample: PBMCs. The sequence was obtained from a young woman in good health. V gene TRBV5-5 combines with J gene TRBJ1-5, with 8 bases lining up with TRBD1. The CDR3 nucleotides read TGTGCCAGCAGCTGGGGGACAGGAAGCAATCAGCCCCAGCATTTT. Protein: CASSWGTGSNQPQHF.